A single sample is the source of the 28 T cell receptor beta chains below, sequenced in a study of blood T cell repertoires in COVID-19. The repertoire was sequenced with immunoSEQ multiplex PCR; TCRdb's copy has only in-frame clones and lacks some. The table records more than 95,000 clones, about 80% of them present only once. Material for sequencing was peripheral blood. These TCRs come from an elderly woman with active or convalescent COVID-19.

The chain recombines TRBV19 with TRBJ1-5; 7 nucleotides align to TRBD1. V lost 4 bases to trimming and J lost 4 bases; unmatched junction nucleotides: 7. CDR3 size: 15 residues. The V gene's germline CDR1 is LNHDA and CDR2 SQIVND (reference sequence). CDR3 coding DNA: TGTGCCAGTAGTACGGGACAGCTAGGGAATCAGCCCCAGCATTTT. Its protein is CASSTGQLGNQPQHF.

The rearrangement links TRBV6-6 to TRBJ2-1, with TRBD2 matching 7 bases. This CDR3 is 15 amino acids long. Germline trimming cut 5 bases from V and 6 bases from J; bases unmatched to any gene: 10. Germline CDR1 is MNHNY and CDR2 is SVGAGI (reference sequence). In DNA form, the CDR3 reads TGTGCCAGCAGTACCTCCGGGACTAAGGCCAATGAGCAGTTCTTC. It yields the protein CASSTSGTKANEQFF.

This rearrangement joins TRBV7-6 to TRBJ2-1; D perhaps matches TRBD2 (6 bases). The CDR3 consists of 15 residues. The V gene lost 3 bases and the J gene lost 4 bases, with 13 bases spanning the gap. Germline V gene sequence: CDR1 SGHVS, CDR2 FNYEAQ. The CDR3 sequence is CASSLGGATYNEQFF. The CDR3 DNA is TGTGCCAGCAGCTTGGGGGGAGCGACATACAATGAGCAGTTCTTC.

V gene TRBV18 combines with J gene TRBJ2-2, with 13 bases that match TRBD2. CDR3 length equals 17 residues. The trim removed 3 bases at V and 6 bases at J, leaving 7 bases unmatched. The germline gives CDR1 KGHSH, CDR2 LQKENI. Written as DNA, the CDR3 is TGTGCCAGCTCACCGCGGACTAGCGGGAGTTTCGCCGGGGAGCTGTTTTTT. Translated: CASSPRTSGSFAGELFF. The full variable domain, completed using reference TRBV18 and TRBJ2-2, is NAGVMQNPRHLVRRRGQEARLRCSPMKGHSHVYWYRQLPEEGLKFMVYLQKENIIDESGMPKERFSAEFPKEGPSILRIQQVVRGDSAAYFCASSPRTSGSFAGELFFGEGSRLTVL.

The V gene is TRBV30, the J gene TRBJ1-5; 8 bases are shared with TRBD1. Germline assignment: CDR1 GTSNPN and CDR2 SVGIG (reference sequence). The CDR3 sequence is 14 residues long. V trimming: 3 bases; J trimming: 9 bases; junction bases outside the gene matches: 10. The DNA for the CDR3 is TGTGCCTGGAGACTTCAGGGGGCCCAGGGGCCCCAGCATTTT. This sequence encodes CAWRLQGAQGPQHF.

The V and J genes are TRBV5-1 and TRBJ1-1; D is perhaps TRBD1 (6 bases). Trimming pared 4 bases from V and 2 bases from J, leaving 12 bases between. Germline-derived CDR1 and CDR2 are SGHRS and YFSETQ. CDR3 length: 14 amino acids. The CDR3, as DNA: TGCGCCAGCAGCCGAGGGGGAGCTAACACTGAAGCTTTCTTT. This encodes CASSRGGANTEAFF. Full variable domain (rest looked up from reference TRBV5-1 and TRBJ1-1): KAGVTQTPRYLIKTRGQQVTLSCSPISGHRSVSWYQQTPGQGLQFLFEYFSETQRNKGNFPGRFSGRQFSNSRSEMNVSTLELGDSALYLCASSRGGANTEAFFGQGTRLTVV.

V gene TRBV6-6 combines with J gene TRBJ1-2; the match to TRBD1 covers 10 bases. The V gene's germline CDR1 is MNHNY and CDR2 SVGAGI (reference sequence). This CDR3 is 15 amino acids long. The trim removed 0 bases at V and 8 bases at J, leaving 6 bases unmatched. The DNA for the CDR3 is TGTGCCAGCAGTTACTCGATGGACAGGGGGATCGGCTACACCTTC. Protein product: CASSYSMDRGIGYTF.

Here the CDR3 reads CASSSRGQGHTGELFF. In nucleotides, the CDR3 is TGTGCCAGCAGCTCCAGGGGGCAGGGTCATACCGGGGAGCTGTTTTTT. The chain links TRBV4-2 to TRBJ2-2, with 8 nucleotides matching TRBD1. The V segment lost 5 bases and the J segment 5 bases; nucleotides outside the gene matches: 10. Germline V gene lookup returns CDR1 LGHNA and CDR2 YNFKEQ. The CDR3 spans 16 residues.

The chain is built from TRBV5-1 and TRBJ1-2, with a weak D call TRBD1 (6 bases). The CDR3 contains 15 residues. CDR1 SGHRS and CDR2 YFSETQ come from the germline V gene. Trimming cost V 0 bases and J 10 bases, with 19 bases left between them. The CDR3 nucleotides read TGCGCCAGCAGCTTGGCCGGGGACAAGAAACCAAACTACACCTTC. Its translation: CASSLAGDKKPNYTF.

The V and J genes are TRBV19 and TRBJ2-3; D gene ambiguous. The CDR3 has 14 amino acids. Trimming stripped 3 bases from V and 6 bases from J, with 13 bases between. Germline CDR1 reads LNHDA; CDR2 reads SQIVND (reference sequence). CDR3 sequence reads: CASSIGPRLDTQYF. CDR3 DNA sequence: TGTGCCAGTAGTATCGGTCCCCGTTTGGATACGCAGTATTTT.

This clone was picked up a small number of times. The CDR3 DNA reads as TGTGCCAGCAGCGCAGACAGTACTGGGGCCAACGTCCTGACTTTC. Its translation: CASSADSTGANVLTF. The V call is TRBV5-4, the J call TRBJ2-6, with a tentative D call TRBD1 (5 bases). Trimming pared 4 bases from V and 2 bases from J, leaving 10 bases between. The CDR3 spans 15 residues. The germline CDR1 and CDR2 sequences are SGHNT and YYREEE (reference sequence).

This clone was picked up a small number of times. The chain is built from TRBV24-1 and TRBJ1-5; 11 bases line up with TRBD1. The CDR3 covers 13 residues. Germline V gives CDR1 KGHDR, CDR2 SFDVKD. V lost 10 bases and J lost 3; bases outside the gene matches: 1. CDR3 sequence (DNA): TGTGCCACGGACAGGGGGCCCAATCAGCCCCAGCATTTT. Translated: CATDRGPNQPQHF.

The genes are TRBV24-1 and TRBJ1-5; 9 bases line up with TRBD1. Germline values: CDR1 KGHDR, CDR2 SFDVKD. This CDR3 contains 14 residues. The V and J ends lost 6 bases and 4 bases, in that order; junction bases with no gene match: 3. As DNA, the CDR3 is TGTGCCACCAGTAAACAGGGGGCTAATCAGCCCCAGCATTTT. Translated, it gives CATSKQGANQPQHF.

The chain carries TRBV30 and TRBJ2-1; 7 positions match TRBD2. V was pared by 0 bases and J by 13 bases, with 12 bases of the junction left unmatched. Germline assignment: CDR1 GTSNPN and CDR2 SVGIG (reference sequence). CDR3 size: 14 residues. The CDR3 is CAWSVGSFGGTQFF. The CDR3 nucleotides read TGTGCCTGGAGTGTGGGCTCCTTCGGGGGGACCCAGTTCTTC.

A few counts support this clone. The chain uses TRBV6-1 and TRBJ2-7; a weak D match, TRBD1 (6 bases). Germline CDR1 is MNHNS and CDR2 is SASEGT. The CDR3 is 15 amino acids. V gave up 1 base and J gave up 7 bases, with 17 bases separating them. The CDR3 spells CASSEVWWGREEQYF. CDR3 coding DNA: TGTGCCAGCAGTGAAGTATGGTGGGGGCGCGAAGAGCAGTACTTC.

This rearrangement joins TRBV7-3 to TRBJ2-1; D call uncertain. The ends were cut back, 1 base at V and 2 bases at J, with 9 bases in the middle. CDR1 and CDR2 (germline): SGHTA, FQGTGA. This CDR3 is built from 15 residues. CDR3 in DNA: TGTGCCAGCAGCTTAATAGTAGTAGCCTACAATGAGCAGTTCTTC. Residues: CASSLIVVAYNEQFF.

This clone was seen once. The chain joins TRBV19 to TRBJ2-3; 9 bases agree with TRBD2. V trimming: 0 bases; J trimming: 3 bases; junction bases outside the gene matches: 13. From germline, CDR1 is LNHDA and CDR2 SQIVND (reference sequence). The CDR3 length is 19 residues. The DNA of the CDR3 is TGTGCCAGTAGTATAGATAAAGCGGGGGGCAGAAAGAGTACAGATACGCAGTATTTT. Its translation is CASSIDKAGGRKSTDTQYF.

This clone was detected only a few times. V gene TRBV5-4 combines with J gene TRBJ2-7; D might be TRBD2 (6 bases). The CDR3 is 15 amino acids. Between the trimmed V and J ends, which lost 4 bases and 3 bases, there was a span of 17 bases. CDR1 is SGHNT, CDR2 YYREEE, per germline (reference sequence). The CDR3 DNA sequence: TGTGCCAGCAGCCCCAGGAGCGGGCCCGGCTACGAGCAGTACTTC. This encodes CASSPRSGPGYEQYF.

The genes are TRBV28 and TRBJ2-3; 10 bases align to TRBD2. The V gene end was trimmed by 11 bases and the J gene end by 0 bases; junction bases not matched to a gene: 17. Germline values: CDR1 MDHEN, CDR2 SYDVKM. The CDR3 length is 18 residues. The CDR3 region is CALLPIAGGLLSTDTQYF. The CDR3 DNA reads TGTGCCCTACTTCCAATAGCGGGGGGACTCCTAAGCACAGATACGCAGTATTTT.

CDR3 loop: CASSPGTANYGYTF. The CDR3 DNA sequence: TGTGCCAGCAGCCCCGGGACAGCTAACTATGGCTACACCTTC. V and J are TRBV7-3 and TRBJ1-2; 7 bases are a match to TRBD1. Per the germline V gene, CDR1 is SGHTA and CDR2 is FQGTGA. V shed 5 bases and J 0 bases; nucleotides not matched to a gene: 3. The CDR3 is 14 amino acids. The variable domain in full, with the rest retrieved from reference TRBV7-3 and TRBJ1-2, is GAGVSQTPSNKVTEKGKYVELRCDPISGHTALYWYRQSLGQGPEFLIYFQGTGAADDSGLPNDRFFAVRPEGSVSTLKIQRTERGDSAVYLCASSPGTANYGYTFGSGTRLTVV.

The J gene is TRBJ2-6, the V gene TRBV6-6, with TRBD1 matching over 7 bases. V was pared by 5 bases and J by 1 base, with 2 bases of the junction left unmatched. CDR3 size: 15 residues. Germline V gene lookup returns CDR1 MNHNY and CDR2 SVGAGI (reference sequence). This CDR3 reads CASSLTGSGANVLTF. Here the CDR3 DNA reads TGTGCCAGCAGTCTGACAGGGTCTGGGGCCAACGTCCTGACTTTC.

The chain carries TRBV28 and TRBJ2-7, with D hard to call. Germline V gene lookup returns CDR1 MDHEN and CDR2 SYDVKM. Between the trimmed V and J ends, which lost 7 bases and 0 bases, there was a span of 10 bases. This CDR3 has 13 amino acids. CDR3 region: CASTPDASYEQYF. For the CDR3, the DNA is TGTGCCAGCACCCCAGATGCCTCCTACGAGCAGTACTTC.

The rearrangement links TRBV18 to TRBJ1-2; TRBD1 matches at 8 bases. After removal of 6 bases from V and 8 bases from J, the junction contained 5 bases not matched to a gene. Germline values: CDR1 KGHSH, CDR2 LQKENI. This CDR3 is 12 amino acids long. CDR3 bases: TGTGCCAGCTCCCCTGGACAGGGCGGCTACACCTTC. It translates to CASSPGQGGYTF. The whole variable domain, remainder taken from reference TRBV18 and TRBJ1-2, is NAGVMQNPRHLVRRRGQEARLRCSPMKGHSHVYWYRQLPEEGLKFMVYLQKENIIDESGMPKERFSAEFPKEGPSILRIQQVVRGDSAAYFCASSPGQGGYTFGSGTRLTVV.

The rearrangement joins TRBV5-6 to TRBJ2-7; 9 bases agree with TRBD1. CDR3 length equals 15 residues. Per germline, CDR1 SGHDT and CDR2 YYEEEE. After removal of 5 bases from V and 3 bases from J, the junction contained 9 bases not matched to a gene. The CDR3 sequence: CASSRRDRDRYEQYF. The CDR3 DNA reads TGTGCCAGCAGTCGAAGGGACAGGGATCGCTACGAGCAGTACTTC.

This clone was picked up one time. CDR3 protein: CASSLASGRAYEQYF. As DNA, the CDR3 is TGTGCCAGCAGCCTTGCTAGCGGGAGGGCCTACGAGCAGTACTTC. The gene calls are TRBV28 and TRBJ2-7, with TRBD2 matching over 12 bases. The CDR3 runs to 15 residues. Looked up from germline, CDR1 is MDHEN and CDR2 is SYDVKM. Trimming cost V 6 bases and J 2 bases; bases outside gene matches: 5. Drawing the rest from reference TRBV28 and TRBJ2-7, the complete variable domain is DVKVTQSSRYLVKRTGEKVFLECVQDMDHENMFWYRQDPGLGLRLIYFSYDVKMKEKGDIPEGYSVSREKKERFSLILESASTNQTSMYLCASSLASGRAYEQYFGPGTRLTVT.

This chain links TRBV14 with TRBJ1-6, with TRBD1 matching over 9 bases. This CDR3 has 15 amino acids. The junction had 5 bases not matched to a gene; V was cut back by 3 bases and J by 8 bases. Germline assignment: CDR1 SGHDN and CDR2 FVKESK. The CDR3 sequence: CASSQPGTGYSPLHF. The CDR3 bases are TGTGCCAGCAGCCAGCCCGGGACAGGGTATTCACCCCTCCACTTT.

The J gene is TRBJ1-2, the V gene TRBV28; no clear D. Germline-derived CDR1 and CDR2 are MDHEN and SYDVKM. Trimming left V 5 bases short and J 4 bases short, with 8 bases between. The CDR3 extends over 12 amino acids. In DNA form, the CDR3 reads TGTGCCAGCAGTCCCGGGTCCTATGGCTACACCTTC. Amino acid sequence: CASSPGSYGYTF.

The V call is TRBV29-1, the J call TRBJ1-3, with D hard to call. Germline-derived CDR1 and CDR2 are SQVTM and ANQGSEA. V dropped 0 bases and J dropped 10 bases, with 4 bases sitting between them. This CDR3 region has 10 residues. Here the CDR3 DNA reads TGCAGCGTTGAAGATCCGACCATATATTTT. Residues: CSVEDPTIYF.